This TCR beta chain was documented in a study of OX40 agonist ivuxolimab in advanced cancers. This CDR3 spans 15 amino acids. Trimming stripped 7 bases from V and 8 bases from J, with 20 bases between. Germline V gene lookup returns CDR1 MDHEN and CDR2 SYDVKM. Assay: immunoSEQ multiplex PCR; the TCRdb copy retains only in-frame clones and omits some. The data hold over 50,000 clones, with roughly 86% observed a single time. The TCR comes from an adult with an advanced solid tumor such as melanoma, head and neck, liver or kidney cancer. V gene TRBV28 combines with J gene TRBJ1-4; possible D gene TRBD1, 6 bases. Sample: CD4+ or CD8+ T cells sorted from blood, taken in a trial of the OX40 agonist ivuxolimab. The CDR3 region has the DNA TGTGCCAGCACCTTTGACAGGCATGAAGTGGAAAAACTGTTTTTT. Amino acids: CASTFDRHEVEKLFF.